A single sample is the source of the 16 T cell receptor beta chains below, sequenced in a study of blood T cells in healthy people across ages. The second PCR ran 7 to 11 cycles with a sample-barcoded 5' primer and J-beta primers. TCRdb reprocessed the 5' RACE reads via MiXCR and lists one record per CDR3 protein. The sample has some 800,000 distinct CDR3 sequences, 40% to 50% seen once. Material for sequencing was blood. The receptors come from a man in his 60s in good health.

V usage is TRBV7-2 and J usage is TRBJ1-3; possible D gene TRBD1, 5 bases. The V gene's germline CDR1 is SGHTA and CDR2 FQGNSA. Trimming took 5 bases from V and 2 from J, leaving 19 bases between them. The CDR3 is made up of 17 amino acids. CDR3 DNA: TGTGCCAGCAGCAAAACCGGGACGGCCTTAACTGGAAACACCATATATTTT. Its protein product is CASSKTGTALTGNTIYF.

This clonotype has a handful of counts. The J gene is TRBJ2-5, the V gene TRBV21-1; TRBD1 is the table's D call, not checked against the DNA. TRBV21-1 represents a pseudogene. The CDR3 covers 18 residues. CDR3 in amino acids: CASSKALAVGTGQETQYF. The CDR3 DNA is TGTGCCAGCAGCAAAGCGCTAGCCGTCGGGACAGGACAAGAGACCCAGTACTTC.

V gene TRBV12-3 or TRBV12-4 combines with J gene TRBJ2-5, with 11 positions matching TRBD1. This CDR3 region has 15 residues. V dropped 6 bases and J dropped 11; count of bases not matched to a gene: 14. CDR3 coding DNA: TGTGCCAGCAGCTATCAACCCGGGACAGGGGGGGAGCAGTACTTC. This encodes CASSYQPGTGGEQYF.

The CDR3 DNA is TGTGCCAGCAGTCCCTATCGGTACAGGGAAGAGACCCAGTACTTC. Protein: CASSPYRYREETQYF. The rearrangement uses TRBV12-3 or TRBV12-4 and TRBJ2-5; D might be TRBD1 (6 bases). The CDR3 consists of 15 residues. Trimming took off 5 bases at V and 3 bases at J, with 16 bases between the two ends.

This clonotype has just a few counts. The J gene is TRBJ2-7, the V gene TRBV7-9; 10 nucleotides line up with TRBD1. There are 15 residues in the CDR3. The germline gives CDR1 SEHNR, CDR2 FQNEAQ (reference sequence). V lost 3 bases, J lost 3 bases, and 5 bases stayed unmatched. The CDR3 coding sequence is TGTGCCAGCAGCTTTAAGGGACAGGGGTTCTACGAGCAGTACTTC. It translates to CASSFKGQGFYEQYF. Full variable domain (missing parts from reference TRBV7-9 and TRBJ2-7): DTGVSQNPRHKITKRGQNVTFRCDPISEHNRLYWYRQTLGQGPEFLTYFQNEAQLEKSRLLSDRFSAERPKGSFSTLEIQRTEQGDSAMYLCASSFKGQGFYEQYFGPGTRLTVT.

In the case of this clonotype: This may stem from a read error, because a much larger clone lies one nucleotide away. J is TRBJ1-6 and V is TRBV7-9; D uncertain. The germline gives CDR1 SEHNR, CDR2 FQNEAQ (reference sequence). Trimming pared 2 bases from V and 17 bases from J, leaving 19 bases between. There are 14 residues in the CDR3. The CDR3 DNA follows: TGTGCCAGCAGCTTAACCACGGGTGCGGTCACCATCCACTTT. Translated: CASSLTTGAVTIHF. Based on the CDR3 plus reference TRBV7-9 and TRBJ1-6, the full variable domain is DTGVSQNPRHKITKRGQNVTFRCDPISEHNRLYWYRQTLGQGPEFLTYFQNEAQLEKSRLLSDRFSAERPKGSFSTLEIQRTEQGDSAMYLCASSLTTGAVTIHFGNGTRLTVT.

This chain connects TRBV12-3 or TRBV12-4 to TRBJ2-1, with 7 bases that match TRBD2. Losses at the gene ends were 10 bases for V and 2 bases for J; bases not matched to a gene: 11. CDR3 length equals 15 residues. This CDR3 reads CATTVIGGTYNEQFF. The CDR3 DNA is TGTGCCACCACTGTCATCGGGGGGACCTACAATGAGCAGTTCTTC.

This clonotype came up many times. This CDR3 reads CASSSVRRKETQYF. CDR3 coding DNA: TGTGCCAGCAGCAGCGTCCGGCGAAAAGAGACCCAGTACTTC. The chain is built from TRBV12-3 or TRBV12-4 and TRBJ2-5; D is unclear. This CDR3 region has 14 residues. Trimming took 6 bases from V and 3 from J, leaving 14 bases between them.

CDR3 region: CASRNRDRGSIEAGANVLTF. The CDR3 DNA reads as TGTGCCAGCAGAAACCGGGACAGGGGATCGATTGAGGCTGGGGCCAACGTCCTGACTTTC. This rearrangement joins TRBV6-1 to TRBJ2-6, with 10 bases aligning to TRBD1. The CDR3 is made up of 20 amino acids. Germline CDR1 and CDR2: MNHNS and SASEGT. Losses at the gene ends were 6 bases for V and 2 bases for J; bases not matched to a gene: 16.

There are a few counts of this clonotype. This chain connects TRBV20-1 to TRBJ2-1, with 7 bases aligning to TRBD2. V lost 5 bases, J lost 2 bases, and 6 bases stayed unmatched. The length of the CDR3 is 14 residues. From germline, CDR1 is DFQATT and CDR2 SNEGSKA (reference sequence). The CDR3 loop reads CSAPLARAYNEQFF. CDR3 nucleotide sequence: TGCAGTGCTCCACTAGCGCGGGCCTACAATGAGCAGTTCTTC.

V gene TRBV29-1 combines with J gene TRBJ1-1; possibly TRBD1 for D (5 bases). Trimming removed 5 bases at V and 4 bases at J, with 11 bases between. CDR1 and CDR2 from the germline V gene are SQVTM and ANQGSEA. This CDR3 is built from 12 residues. The CDR3 here is CSVHRGGTEAFF. The CDR3 nucleotides read TGCAGCGTTCACCGGGGGGGCACTGAAGCTTTCTTT. Using reference TRBV29-1 and TRBJ1-1 for the parts outside the CDR3, the full variable domain is SAVISQKPSRDICQRGTSLTIQCQVDSQVTMMFWYRQQPGQSLTLIATANQGSEATYESGFVIDKFPISRPNLTFSTLTVSNMSPEDSSIYLCSVHRGGTEAFFGQGTRLTVV.

This chain connects TRBV5-5 to TRBJ2-3; D may correspond to TRBD1 or TRBD2 (5 bases each). CDR1 SGHKS and CDR2 YYEKEE come from the germline V gene (reference sequence). The germline V and J ends were trimmed by 5 bases and 3 bases, with 16 bases remaining between them. CDR3 size: 15 residues. Written as DNA, the CDR3 is TGTGCCAGCAGAGGCCGAGGGGCTGGGACAGATACGCAGTATTTT. It yields the protein CASRGRGAGTDTQYF.

This clonotype was picked up a small number of times. The chain carries TRBV6-1 and TRBJ1-2; TRBD1 agrees at 8 bases. This CDR3 has 14 amino acids. The trim removed 0 bases at V and 4 bases at J, leaving 1 base unmatched. CDR1 is MNHNS and CDR2 is SASEGT in the germline V gene. Here the CDR3 DNA reads TGTGCCAGCAGTGAAGCGGGACAGGTCTATGGCTACACCTTC. Its protein product is CASSEAGQVYGYTF.

As to this clonotype: This sequence may be a read error, since a much larger clone differs from it by one base. The CDR3 is CASSFGGLGSQPQHF. The CDR3 DNA sequence: TGTGCCAGCAGCTTCGGGGGGTTGGGGAGTCAGCCCCAGCATTTT. This chain uses TRBV7-8 with TRBJ1-5; D possibly corresponds to TRBD1 (5 bases). V lost 3 bases to trimming and J lost 6 bases, with 15 bases between them. CDR3 length: 15 residues. Germline V lookup: CDR1 SGHVS, CDR2 FQNEAQ.

CDR3: CASSPDPGQGALEQYF. In DNA, the CDR3 is TGCGCCAGCAGCCCGGATCCGGGACAGGGGGCTTTGGAGCAGTACTTC. The J gene is TRBJ2-7, the V gene TRBV5-1; 12 nucleotides match TRBD1. The germline V gene encodes CDR1 SGHRS and CDR2 YFSETQ. This CDR3 has 16 residues. V gave up 4 bases and J gave up 7 bases; unmatched junction bases: 12.

This clonotype was seen at least ten times. The chain combines TRBV29-1 with TRBJ1-2; D might be TRBD1 (6 bases). The CDR3 spans 13 residues. The V and J ends lost 0 bases and 4 bases respectively, with 9 bases between them. CDR1 and CDR2 from the germline V gene are SQVTM and ANQGSEA. CDR3 in amino acids: CSVEDLGAYGYTF. For the CDR3, the DNA is TGCAGCGTTGAAGATCTGGGGGCCTATGGCTACACCTTC. The full variable domain, with the rest looked up from reference TRBV29-1 and TRBJ1-2, is SAVISQKPSRDICQRGTSLTIQCQVDSQVTMMFWYRQQPGQSLTLIATANQGSEATYESGFVIDKFPISRPNLTFSTLTVSNMSPEDSSIYLCSVEDLGAYGYTFGSGTRLTVV.